This T cell receptor (beta chain) was found in a study of blood T cell repertoires in COVID-19. Study at large: Acute-phase and convalescent COVID-19 samples originated in the United States, Italy and Spain. T cells, B-cell-depleted T cells, or PBMCs provided the cDNA or gDNA that served as material.

The CDR3 consists of 11 residues. Trimming removed 6 bases at V and 2 bases at J, with 4 bases between. Germline CDR1 is MDHEN and CDR2 is SYDVKM. This clone turned up a few times. Methods used by the authors: Amplification from reference gene primers served as the basis for estimated nucleated cell counts. Clones were sequenced by immunoSEQ multiplex PCR, and TCRdb holds only the in-frame ones, with some missing. That table is the source of V, J and clone size, and D and trimming were worked out from the DNA. The sample has about 230,000 clones, approximately 85% seen once. This sequence joins TRBV28 and TRBJ1-2; D ambiguous. The sample consisted of peripheral blood. The source is a man in his fifties or sixties with COVID-19, enrolled during active disease. Here the CDR3 DNA reads TGTGCCAGCAGGCGGAACTATGGCTACACCTTC. It encodes CASRRNYGYTF.